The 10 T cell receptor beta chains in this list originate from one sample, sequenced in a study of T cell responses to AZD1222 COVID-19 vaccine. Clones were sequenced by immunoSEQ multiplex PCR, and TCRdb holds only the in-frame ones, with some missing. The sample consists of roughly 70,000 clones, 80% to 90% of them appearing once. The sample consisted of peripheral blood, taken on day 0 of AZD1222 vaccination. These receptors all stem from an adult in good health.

The CDR3 region has the DNA TGTGCCAGCAGCGTAGATACAGGGAGTCAGCCCCAGCATTTT. Amino acid sequence: CASSVDTGSQPQHF. The rearrangement joins TRBV9 to TRBJ1-5, with D tentatively TRBD1 (6 bases). Per germline, CDR1 SGDLS and CDR2 YYNGEE. The V end was cut by 0 bases, the J end by 6 bases, with 10 bases between. There are 14 residues in the CDR3.

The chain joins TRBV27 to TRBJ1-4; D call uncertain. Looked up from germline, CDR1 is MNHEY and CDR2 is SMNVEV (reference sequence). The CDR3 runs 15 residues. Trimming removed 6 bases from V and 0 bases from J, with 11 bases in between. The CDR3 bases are TGTGCCAGCAGCCCGATCGCTGCAACTAATGAAAAACTGTTTTTT. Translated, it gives CASSPIAATNEKLFF.

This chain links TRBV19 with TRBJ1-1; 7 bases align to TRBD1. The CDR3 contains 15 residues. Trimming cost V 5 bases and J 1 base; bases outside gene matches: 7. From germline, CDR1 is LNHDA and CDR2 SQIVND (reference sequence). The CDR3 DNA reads TGTGCCAGTAGTGCGAATACAGGGGAGAACACTGAAGCTTTCTTT. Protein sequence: CASSANTGENTEAFF.

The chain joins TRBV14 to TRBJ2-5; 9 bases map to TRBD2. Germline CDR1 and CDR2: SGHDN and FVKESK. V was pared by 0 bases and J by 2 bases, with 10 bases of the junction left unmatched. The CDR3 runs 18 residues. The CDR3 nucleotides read TGTGCCAGCAGCCAAGATCATGGTAGCGGGGGTATACAAGAGACCCAGTACTTC. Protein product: CASSQDHGSGGIQETQYF.

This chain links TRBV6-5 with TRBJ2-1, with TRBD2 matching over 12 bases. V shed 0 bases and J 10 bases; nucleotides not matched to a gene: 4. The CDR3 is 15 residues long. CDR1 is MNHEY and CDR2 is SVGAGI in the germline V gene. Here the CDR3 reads CASSYSTSGSGEQFF. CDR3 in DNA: TGTGCCAGCAGTTACTCGACTAGCGGGAGTGGGGAGCAGTTCTTC.

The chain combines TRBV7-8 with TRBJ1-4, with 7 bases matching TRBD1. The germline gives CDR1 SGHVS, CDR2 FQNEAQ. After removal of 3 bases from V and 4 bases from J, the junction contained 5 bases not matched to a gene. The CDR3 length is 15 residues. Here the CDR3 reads CASSFSTGDNEKLFF. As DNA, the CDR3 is TGTGCCAGCAGCTTCTCTACAGGGGATAATGAAAAACTGTTTTTT.

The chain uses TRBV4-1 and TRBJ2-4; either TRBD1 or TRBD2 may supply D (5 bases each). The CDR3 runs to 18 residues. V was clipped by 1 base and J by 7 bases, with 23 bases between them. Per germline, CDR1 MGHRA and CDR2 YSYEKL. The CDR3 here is CASSQGGAAGRARNIQYF. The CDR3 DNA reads TGCGCCAGCAGCCAAGGAGGGGCTGCGGGCCGGGCGCGGAACATTCAGTACTTC.

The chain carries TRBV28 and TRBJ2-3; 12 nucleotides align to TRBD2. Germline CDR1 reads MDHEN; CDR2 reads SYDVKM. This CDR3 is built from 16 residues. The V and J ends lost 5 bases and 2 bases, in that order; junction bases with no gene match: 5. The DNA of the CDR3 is TGTGCCAGCAGTCCGTCTAGCGGGGGGGCCACAGATACGCAGTATTTT. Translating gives CASSPSSGGATDTQYF. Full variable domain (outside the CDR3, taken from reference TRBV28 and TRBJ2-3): DVKVTQSSRYLVKRTGEKVFLECVQDMDHENMFWYRQDPGLGLRLIYFSYDVKMKEKGDIPEGYSVSREKKERFSLILESASTNQTSMYLCASSPSSGGATDTQYFGPGTRLTVL.

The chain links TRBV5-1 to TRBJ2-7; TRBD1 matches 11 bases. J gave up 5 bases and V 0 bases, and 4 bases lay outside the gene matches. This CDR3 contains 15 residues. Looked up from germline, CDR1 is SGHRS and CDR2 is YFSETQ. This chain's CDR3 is CASSLAGQGAHEQYF. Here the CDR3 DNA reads TGCGCCAGCAGCTTGGCAGGACAGGGGGCCCACGAGCAGTACTTC. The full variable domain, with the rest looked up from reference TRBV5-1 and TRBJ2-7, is KAGVTQTPRYLIKTRGQQVTLSCSPISGHRSVSWYQQTPGQGLQFLFEYFSETQRNKGNFPGRFSGRQFSNSRSEMNVSTLELGDSALYLCASSLAGQGAHEQYFGPGTRLTVT.

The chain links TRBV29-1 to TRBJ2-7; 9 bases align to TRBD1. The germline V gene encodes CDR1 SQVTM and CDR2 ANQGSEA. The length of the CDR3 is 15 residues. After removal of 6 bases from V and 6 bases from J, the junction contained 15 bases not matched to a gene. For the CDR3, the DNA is TGCAGCGTCATACCACCCGGGACAGGGACCGGCGAGCAGTACTTC. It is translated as CSVIPPGTGTGEQYF.